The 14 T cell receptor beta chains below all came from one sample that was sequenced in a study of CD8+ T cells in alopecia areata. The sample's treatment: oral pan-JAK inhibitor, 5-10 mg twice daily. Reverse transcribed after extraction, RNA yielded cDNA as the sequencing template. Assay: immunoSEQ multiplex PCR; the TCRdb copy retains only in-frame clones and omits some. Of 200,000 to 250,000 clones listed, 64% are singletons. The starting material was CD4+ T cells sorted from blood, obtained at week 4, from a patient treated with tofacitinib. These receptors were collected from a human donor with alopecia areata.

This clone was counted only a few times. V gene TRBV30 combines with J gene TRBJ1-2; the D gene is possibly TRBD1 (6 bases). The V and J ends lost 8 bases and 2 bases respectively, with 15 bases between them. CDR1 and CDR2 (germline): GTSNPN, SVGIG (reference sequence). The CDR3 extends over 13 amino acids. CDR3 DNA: TGTGCCGGATGGGGGCGCCGGAACTATGGCTACACCTTC. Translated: CAGWGRRNYGYTF.

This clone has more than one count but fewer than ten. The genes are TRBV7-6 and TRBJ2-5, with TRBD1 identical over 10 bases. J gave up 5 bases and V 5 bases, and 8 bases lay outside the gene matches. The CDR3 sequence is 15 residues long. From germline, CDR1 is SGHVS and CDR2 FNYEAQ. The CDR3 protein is CASSPLTGGAETQYF. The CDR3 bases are TGTGCCAGCAGCCCCTTGACAGGGGGCGCCGAGACCCAGTACTTC.

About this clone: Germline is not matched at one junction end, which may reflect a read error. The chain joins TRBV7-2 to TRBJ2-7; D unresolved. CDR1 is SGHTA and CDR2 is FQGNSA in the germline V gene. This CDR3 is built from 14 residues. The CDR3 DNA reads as TGTGCCAGCAGCTCGGCTACCTTCTCCGACGAGCAGTACTTC. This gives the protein CASSSATFSDEQYF.

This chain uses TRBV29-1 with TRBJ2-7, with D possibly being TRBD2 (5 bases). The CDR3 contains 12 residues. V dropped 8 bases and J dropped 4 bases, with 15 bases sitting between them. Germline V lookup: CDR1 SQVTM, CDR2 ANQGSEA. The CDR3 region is CSTQVSGYEQYF. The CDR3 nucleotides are TGCAGCACGCAAGTGTCGGGATACGAGCAGTACTTC.

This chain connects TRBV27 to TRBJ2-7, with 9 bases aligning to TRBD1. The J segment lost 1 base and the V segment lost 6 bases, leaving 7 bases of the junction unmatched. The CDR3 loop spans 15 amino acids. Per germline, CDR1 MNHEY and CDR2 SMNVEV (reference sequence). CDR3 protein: CASRTLGTGSYEQYF. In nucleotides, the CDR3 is TGTGCCAGCAGGACGTTAGGGACAGGGTCCTACGAGCAGTACTTC.

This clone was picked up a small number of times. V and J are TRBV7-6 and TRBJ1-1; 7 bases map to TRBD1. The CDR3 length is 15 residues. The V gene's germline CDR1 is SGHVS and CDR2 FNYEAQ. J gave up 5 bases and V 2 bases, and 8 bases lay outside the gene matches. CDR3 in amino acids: CASSLSAGGSTEAFF. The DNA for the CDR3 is TGTGCCAGCAGCTTAAGCGCAGGGGGGTCGACTGAAGCTTTCTTT.

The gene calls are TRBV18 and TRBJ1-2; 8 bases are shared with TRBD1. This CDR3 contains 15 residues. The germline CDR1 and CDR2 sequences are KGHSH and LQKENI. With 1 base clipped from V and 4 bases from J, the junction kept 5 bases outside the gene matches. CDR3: CASSPLPGGSYGYTF. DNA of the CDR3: TGTGCCAGCTCACCACTGCCAGGGGGCAGCTATGGCTACACCTTC.

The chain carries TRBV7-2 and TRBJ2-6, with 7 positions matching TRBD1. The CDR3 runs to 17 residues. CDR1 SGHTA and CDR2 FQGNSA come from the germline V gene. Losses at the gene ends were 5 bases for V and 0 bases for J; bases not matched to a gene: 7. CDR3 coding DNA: TGTGCCAGCAGCACCGGACAGGCTCCCTCTGGGGCCAACGTCCTGACTTTC. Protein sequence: CASSTGQAPSGANVLTF. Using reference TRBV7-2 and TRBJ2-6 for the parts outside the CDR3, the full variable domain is GAGVSQSPSNKVTEKGKDVELRCDPISGHTALYWYRQSLGQGLEFLIYFQGNSAPDKSGLPSDRFSAERTGGSVSTLTIQRTQQEDSAVYLCASSTGQAPSGANVLTFGAGSRLTVL.

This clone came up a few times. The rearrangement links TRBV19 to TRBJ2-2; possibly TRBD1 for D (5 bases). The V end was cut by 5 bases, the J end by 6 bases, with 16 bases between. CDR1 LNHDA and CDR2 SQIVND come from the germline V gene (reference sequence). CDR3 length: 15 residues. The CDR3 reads CASSPRVWKAGELFF. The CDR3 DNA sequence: TGTGCCAGTAGTCCCAGGGTGTGGAAGGCCGGGGAGCTGTTTTTT.

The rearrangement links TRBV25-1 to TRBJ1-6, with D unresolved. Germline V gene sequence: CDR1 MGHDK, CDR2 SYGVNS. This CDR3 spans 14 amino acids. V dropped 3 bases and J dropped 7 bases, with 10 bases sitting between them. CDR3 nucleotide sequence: TGTGCCAGCAGTGAGGCTACTGGGAATTCACCCCTCCACTTT. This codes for CASSEATGNSPLHF.

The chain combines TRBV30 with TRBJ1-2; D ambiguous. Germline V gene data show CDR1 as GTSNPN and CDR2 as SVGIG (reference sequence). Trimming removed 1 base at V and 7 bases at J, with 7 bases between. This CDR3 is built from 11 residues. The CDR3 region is CAWSGYPGYTF. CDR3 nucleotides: TGTGCCTGGAGTGGTTATCCTGGCTACACCTTC.

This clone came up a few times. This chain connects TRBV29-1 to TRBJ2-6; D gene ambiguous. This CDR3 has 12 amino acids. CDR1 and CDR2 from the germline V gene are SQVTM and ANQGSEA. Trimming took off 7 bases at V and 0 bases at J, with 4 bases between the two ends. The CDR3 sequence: CSALSGANVLTF. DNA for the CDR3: TGCAGCGCCCTCTCTGGGGCCAACGTCCTGACTTTC.

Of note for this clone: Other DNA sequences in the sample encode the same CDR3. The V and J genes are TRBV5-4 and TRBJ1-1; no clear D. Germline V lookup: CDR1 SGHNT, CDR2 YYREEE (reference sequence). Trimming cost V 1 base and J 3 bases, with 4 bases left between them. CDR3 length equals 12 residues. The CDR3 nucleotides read TGTGCCAGCAGCTTGCGAGACACTGAAGCTTTCTTT. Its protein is CASSLRDTEAFF.

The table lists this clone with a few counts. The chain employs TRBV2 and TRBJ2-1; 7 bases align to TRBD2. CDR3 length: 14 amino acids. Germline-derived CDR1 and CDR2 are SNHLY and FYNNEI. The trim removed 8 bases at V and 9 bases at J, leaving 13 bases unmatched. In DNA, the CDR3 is TGTGCCAGCTCCGGGGACTATATTCCTCCTGAGCAGTTCTTC. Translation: CASSGDYIPPEQFF. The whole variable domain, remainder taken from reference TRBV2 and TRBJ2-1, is EPEVTQTPSHQVTQMGQEVILRCVPISNHLYFYWYRQILGQKVEFLVSFYNNEISEKSEIFDDQFSVERPDGSNFTLKIRSTKLEDSAMYFCASSGDYIPPEQFFGPGTRLTVL.